This TCR beta chain was sequenced in a study of CXCR3-negative and CXCR3-positive naive CD8 T cells. Study-wide points: The study found CXCR3 expression partially decreased after cryopreservation and ran most assays on fresh PBMCs. Between one naive subset and the other, surface CD5 was comparable, and TCR strength was inferred from TRB CDR3 properties. Diversity was high in both naive subsets and much lower in memory cells.

5' RACE that incorporated UMI labels was used to prepare the TRB cDNA libraries. From its re-call of the 5' RACE reads, TCRdb lists each CDR3 protein once, without DNA. Its clone listing holds fewer than 80,000 distinct CDR3 sequences. Worth noting for this clonotype: Its antigen remains unknown.

The specimen sequenced was naive CXCR3- CD8+ T cells from blood. Stated subset: CD45RO-CCR7+CD27+CD95- naive CD8+ T cells lacking CXCR3 (TNR3-). The TCR originated in a human donor in good health. Some clones in this sample may be carry-over from other donors' samples.

The CDR3 loop reads CASSSLAGGPGYEQFF. The rearrangement uses TRBV7-6 and TRBJ2-1; TCRdb indicates TRBD2, and absent DNA this call remains unverified. The CDR3 runs to 16 residues. Germline CDR1 and CDR2: SGHVS and FNYEAQ.